The rows below give T cell receptor beta chains drawn from one sample of a study of T cell repertoires in cytomegalovirus infection. In TCRdb, the reads were re-called with MiXCR into one record per CDR3 protein. The sample consists of around 490,000 distinct CDR3 sequences, 26% of them appearing once. The sample consisted of PBMCs. All receptors derive from a human donor in good health (CMV status not recorded). Some clones in this sample may be carry-over from other donors' samples. Each CDR3 is given with its conserved first and last residue. D genes are given only for firm matches. A row's size may be missing; if present it is once, few, many or a size class.

v_call: TRBV29-1
d_call: -
clone_size: -
j_call: TRBJ2-5
cdr3_aa: CSLSEGQETQYF
cdr3_nt: TGCAGCCTCAGCGAGGGCCAAGAGACCCAGTACTTC

v_call: TRBV7-2
d_call: -
clone_size: -
j_call: TRBJ2-2
cdr3_aa: CASNTPTHGELFF
cdr3_nt: TGTGCCAGCAATACCCCGACCCACGGGGAGCTGTTTTTT

v_call: TRBV20-1
d_call: TRBD1
clone_size: -
j_call: TRBJ2-7
cdr3_aa: CSARDRQGVYEQYF
cdr3_nt: TGCAGTGCTAGAGACCGACAGGGGGTGTACGAGCAGTACTTC

v_call: TRBV6-2/TRBV6-3
d_call: -
clone_size: once
j_call: TRBJ2-7
cdr3_aa: CASSYSTSQGFFYEQYF
cdr3_nt: TGTGCCAGCAGTTACTCAACCAGTCAAGGGTTCTTCTACGAGCAGTACTTC

v_call: TRBV6-2/TRBV6-3
d_call: -
clone_size: -
j_call: TRBJ1-5
cdr3_aa: CASSSTFPKWDNQPQHF
cdr3_nt: TGTGCCAGCAGTTCCACTTTCCCAAAATGGGACAATCAGCCCCAGCATTTT

v_call: TRBV6-1
d_call: -
clone_size: -
j_call: TRBJ2-2
cdr3_aa: CASALGAFTGELFF
cdr3_nt: TGTGCCAGCGCCCTTGGGGCCTTCACCGGGGAGCTGTTTTTT

v_call: TRBV7-9
d_call: -
clone_size: -
j_call: TRBJ2-5
cdr3_aa: CASSHQNSPETQYF
cdr3_nt: TGTGCCAGCAGCCATCAGAATAGTCCAGAGACCCAGTACTTC

v_call: TRBV4-1
d_call: TRBD2
clone_size: -
j_call: TRBJ2-1
cdr3_aa: CASSQENGRADNEQFF
cdr3_nt: TGCGCCAGCAGCCAAGAGAACGGGAGGGCCGACAATGAGCAGTTCTTC

v_call: TRBV2
d_call: -
clone_size: -
j_call: TRBJ2-7
cdr3_aa: CASSALVKGAAYEQYF
cdr3_nt: TGTGCCAGCAGCGCTTTAGTCAAGGGAGCGGCCTACGAGCAGTACTTC

v_call: TRBV5-4
d_call: -
clone_size: few
j_call: TRBJ1-4
cdr3_aa: CASSLTGILNNEKLFF
cdr3_nt: TGTGCCAGCAGCTTGACCGGGATCCTAAATAATGAAAAACTGTTTTTT

v_call: TRBV6-6
d_call: -
clone_size: few
j_call: TRBJ2-2
cdr3_aa: CASSYSGGNTGELFF
cdr3_nt: TGTGCCAGCAGTTACTCCGGCGGTAATACCGGGGAGCTGTTTTTT

v_call: TRBV4-1
d_call: TRBD1
clone_size: -
j_call: TRBJ1-2
cdr3_aa: CASSQSSGTGYGYTF
cdr3_nt: TGCGCCAGCAGCCAATCCTCCGGGACAGGGTATGGCTACACCTTC

v_call: TRBV29-1
d_call: TRBD1
clone_size: -
j_call: TRBJ2-6
cdr3_aa: CSATQGWADSGANVLTF
cdr3_nt: TGCAGCGCCACACAGGGGTGGGCCGACTCTGGGGCCAACGTCCTGACTTTC

v_call: TRBV4-1
d_call: -
clone_size: -
j_call: TRBJ1-3
cdr3_aa: CASRLLISGNTIYF
cdr3_nt: TGCGCCAGCAGGTTATTGATCTCTGGAAACACCATATATTTT

v_call: TRBV2
d_call: -
clone_size: -
j_call: TRBJ1-1
cdr3_aa: CASSEALSLSRAFF
cdr3_nt: TGTGCCAGCAGTGAAGCCCTCTCCCTGAGCCGAGCTTTCTTT

v_call: TRBV5-6
d_call: TRBD2
clone_size: -
j_call: TRBJ2-1
cdr3_aa: CASSFRLASNEQFF
cdr3_nt: TGTGCCAGCAGCTTCAGACTAGCGAGCAATGAGCAGTTCTTC

v_call: TRBV19
d_call: TRBD1
clone_size: once
j_call: TRBJ1-2
cdr3_aa: CASSMRDRGYGYTF
cdr3_nt: TGTGCCAGTAGTATGCGGGACAGGGGTTATGGCTACACCTTC

v_call: TRBV20-1
d_call: TRBD1
clone_size: once
j_call: TRBJ1-4
cdr3_aa: CSARGTVDEKLFF
cdr3_nt: TGCAGTGCTAGGGGGACAGTTGATGAAAAACTGTTTTTT

v_call: TRBV18
d_call: -
clone_size: -
j_call: TRBJ1-1
cdr3_aa: CASSPNRATEAFF
cdr3_nt: TGTGCCAGCTCACCGAACAGGGCAACTGAAGCTTTCTTT

v_call: TRBV7-2
d_call: -
clone_size: -
j_call: TRBJ2-2
cdr3_aa: CASSLSGAGELFF
cdr3_nt: TGTGCCAGCAGCTTAAGTGGGGCCGGGGAGCTGTTTTTT

v_call: TRBV5-3
d_call: TRBD2
clone_size: few
j_call: TRBJ2-5
cdr3_aa: CASSLPSGAQETQYF
cdr3_nt: TGTGCCAGCAGCTTGCCTAGCGGAGCCCAAGAGACCCAGTACTTC

v_call: TRBV18
d_call: -
clone_size: few
j_call: TRBJ2-2
cdr3_aa: CASSPNSGLLDGELFF
cdr3_nt: TGTGCCAGCTCACCGAACTCGGGACTCCTCGACGGGGAGCTGTTTTTT

v_call: TRBV7-2
d_call: -
clone_size: -
j_call: TRBJ1-2
cdr3_aa: CASKPPRLYYGYTF
cdr3_nt: TGTGCCTCGAAACCCCCCAGGTTGTACTATGGCTACACCTTC

v_call: TRBV6-2/TRBV6-3
d_call: TRBD2
clone_size: few
j_call: TRBJ2-1
cdr3_aa: CASRLAGVNEQFF
cdr3_nt: TGTGCCAGCCGGCTAGCGGGAGTCAATGAGCAGTTCTTC

v_call: TRBV5-4
d_call: -
clone_size: many
j_call: TRBJ1-2
cdr3_aa: CASSLGFYGYTF
cdr3_nt: TGTGCCAGCAGCTTGGGTTTCTATGGCTACACCTTC

v_call: TRBV19
d_call: TRBD1
clone_size: few
j_call: TRBJ2-1
cdr3_aa: CALSGTGRGPNNEQFF
cdr3_nt: TGTGCCCTCTCGGGGACAGGAAGGGGCCCCAACAATGAGCAGTTCTTC

v_call: TRBV7-9
d_call: -
clone_size: -
j_call: TRBJ1-5
cdr3_aa: CASSPAGSSNQPQHF
cdr3_nt: TGTGCCAGCAGCCCTGCGGGGAGCAGCAATCAGCCCCAGCATTTT

v_call: TRBV29-1
d_call: -
clone_size: once
j_call: TRBJ1-1
cdr3_aa: CSVDRDTEAFF
cdr3_nt: TGCAGCGTTGACAGGGACACTGAAGCTTTCTTT

v_call: TRBV6-6
d_call: TRBD2
clone_size: -
j_call: TRBJ2-1
cdr3_aa: CASSYSIGGRAYNEQFF
cdr3_nt: TGTGCCAGCAGTTACTCGATCGGCGGGAGGGCCTACAATGAGCAGTTCTTC

v_call: TRBV10-3
d_call: TRBD2
clone_size: many
j_call: TRBJ2-3
cdr3_aa: CAISESGGADTQYF
cdr3_nt: TGTGCCATCAGTGAGTCGGGAGGGGCAGATACGCAGTATTTT

v_call: TRBV5-8
d_call: TRBD2
clone_size: few
j_call: TRBJ2-1
cdr3_aa: CASTYPPGSGAYNEQFF
cdr3_nt: TGTGCCAGCACCTACCCGCCAGGTAGCGGGGCCTACAATGAGCAGTTCTTC

v_call: TRBV7-8
d_call: -
clone_size: many
j_call: TRBJ1-4
cdr3_aa: CASSLGASTNEKLFF
cdr3_nt: TGTGCCAGCAGCTTAGGGGCATCAACTAATGAAAAACTGTTTTTT

v_call: TRBV7-9
d_call: TRBD2
clone_size: few
j_call: TRBJ2-5
cdr3_aa: CASSLPGGRETQYF
cdr3_nt: TGTGCCAGCAGCCTCCCCGGCGGGAGGGAGACCCAGTACTTC

v_call: TRBV7-9
d_call: -
clone_size: -
j_call: TRBJ2-5
cdr3_aa: CASSFGSETQYF
cdr3_nt: TGTGCCAGCAGCTTCGGATCGGAGACCCAGTACTTC

v_call: TRBV4-1
d_call: TRBD1
clone_size: few
j_call: TRBJ1-2
cdr3_aa: CASRPRQGDYGYTF
cdr3_nt: TGCGCCAGCAGACCTCGACAGGGTGACTATGGCTACACCTTC

v_call: TRBV15
d_call: TRBD2
clone_size: -
j_call: TRBJ2-1
cdr3_aa: CATSSGLAGGPPYNEQFF
cdr3_nt: TGTGCCACCAGCAGTGGACTAGCGGGAGGTCCCCCCTACAATGAGCAGTTCTTC

v_call: TRBV12-5
d_call: TRBD2
clone_size: -
j_call: TRBJ2-1
cdr3_aa: CASGFMGLADYNEQFF
cdr3_nt: TGTGCTAGTGGTTTCATGGGACTAGCGGATTACAATGAGCAGTTCTTC

v_call: TRBV15
d_call: -
clone_size: -
j_call: TRBJ2-3
cdr3_aa: CATSRHQESPDTQYF
cdr3_nt: TGTGCCACCAGCCGACACCAGGAGAGCCCAGATACGCAGTATTTT

v_call: TRBV29-1
d_call: -
clone_size: -
j_call: TRBJ1-1
cdr3_aa: CSVVPVRPEAFF
cdr3_nt: TGCAGCGTTGTTCCAGTAAGGCCTGAAGCTTTCTTT

v_call: TRBV6-5
d_call: -
clone_size: once
j_call: TRBJ2-7
cdr3_aa: CASSRARSGTHSYEQYF
cdr3_nt: TGTGCCAGCAGTCGGGCCCGCAGTGGGACTCACTCCTACGAGCAGTACTTC

v_call: TRBV7-6
d_call: TRBD2
clone_size: -
j_call: TRBJ2-7
cdr3_aa: CASSPTPLAGEYEQYF
cdr3_nt: TGTGCCAGCAGCCCGACCCCCCTAGCGGGAGAGTACGAGCAGTACTTC

v_call: TRBV12-3/TRBV12-4
d_call: TRBD1
clone_size: many
j_call: TRBJ1-1
cdr3_aa: CASSLIFRTGANTEAFF
cdr3_nt: TGTGCCAGCAGTCTTATTTTCCGGACAGGGGCGAACACTGAAGCTTTCTTT

v_call: TRBV7-2
d_call: -
clone_size: once
j_call: TRBJ1-2
cdr3_aa: CASSLEGRTNYGYTF
cdr3_nt: TGTGCCAGCAGCTTGGAGGGGAGGACGAACTATGGCTACACCTTC

v_call: TRBV6-6
d_call: TRBD2
clone_size: -
j_call: TRBJ2-1
cdr3_aa: CASSYWNRTSGTYNEQFF
cdr3_nt: TGTGCCAGCAGTTATTGGAACAGAACTAGCGGAACATACAATGAGCAGTTCTTC

v_call: TRBV19
d_call: -
clone_size: few
j_call: TRBJ1-2
cdr3_aa: CASSITRSAGNLYGYTF
cdr3_nt: TGTGCCAGTAGTATAACGCGGTCAGCAGGGAACCTCTATGGCTACACCTTC

v_call: TRBV7-1
d_call: TRBD1
clone_size: once
j_call: TRBJ2-7
cdr3_aa: CASSYNRDRGVEQYF
cdr3_nt: TGTGCCAGCAGCTACAACCGGGACAGGGGGGTCGAGCAGTACTTC

v_call: TRBV12-3/TRBV12-4
d_call: TRBD1
clone_size: few
j_call: TRBJ2-5
cdr3_aa: CASRSTGGGETQYF
cdr3_nt: TGTGCCAGCAGATCGACAGGGGGAGGCGAGACCCAGTACTTC

v_call: TRBV4-1
d_call: -
clone_size: -
j_call: TRBJ1-2
cdr3_aa: CASSQERQGGYTF
cdr3_nt: TGCGCCAGCAGCCAAGAACGCCAGGGTGGCTACACCTTC

v_call: TRBV28
d_call: TRBD1
clone_size: -
j_call: TRBJ2-6
cdr3_aa: CASMGQGFSGANVLTF
cdr3_nt: TGTGCCAGCATGGGACAGGGGTTCTCTGGGGCCAACGTCCTGACTTTC

v_call: TRBV6-6
d_call: TRBD2
clone_size: -
j_call: TRBJ2-2
cdr3_aa: CASSYWLAGANTGELFF
cdr3_nt: TGTGCCAGCAGTTACTGGCTAGCGGGAGCGAACACCGGGGAGCTGTTTTTT

v_call: TRBV9
d_call: -
clone_size: few
j_call: TRBJ2-1
cdr3_aa: CASTTSAKFF
cdr3_nt: TGTGCCAGCACCACTTCGGCCAAGTTCTTC

v_call: TRBV28
d_call: -
clone_size: few
j_call: TRBJ2-5
cdr3_aa: CASNLRGGETQYF
cdr3_nt: TGTGCCAGCAACCTCAGGGGAGGAGAGACCCAGTACTTC

v_call: TRBV20-1
d_call: TRBD1
clone_size: few
j_call: TRBJ2-5
cdr3_aa: CSGTTGGEETQYF
cdr3_nt: TGCAGTGGCACGACAGGGGGGGAAGAGACCCAGTACTTC

v_call: TRBV7-2
d_call: TRBD2
clone_size: -
j_call: TRBJ2-7
cdr3_aa: CASRFLARGTYEQYF
cdr3_nt: TGTGCCAGCAGATTCTTAGCGCGGGGGACCTACGAGCAGTACTTC

v_call: TRBV20-1
d_call: TRBD2
clone_size: -
j_call: TRBJ2-3
cdr3_aa: CSARDMTSGTDTQYF
cdr3_nt: TGCAGTGCTAGAGATATGACTAGCGGCACAGATACGCAGTATTTT